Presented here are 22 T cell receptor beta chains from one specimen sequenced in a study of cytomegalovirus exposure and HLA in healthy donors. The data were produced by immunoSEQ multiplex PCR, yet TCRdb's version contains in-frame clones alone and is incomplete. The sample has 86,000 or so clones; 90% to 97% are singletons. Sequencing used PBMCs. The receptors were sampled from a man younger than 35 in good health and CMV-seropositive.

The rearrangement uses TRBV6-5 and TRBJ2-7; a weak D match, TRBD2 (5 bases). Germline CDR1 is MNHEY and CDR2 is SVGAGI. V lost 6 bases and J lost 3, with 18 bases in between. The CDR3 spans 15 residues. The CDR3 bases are TGTGCCAGCAGATCCGGGGATTCCTCGGGCTACGAGCAGTACTTC. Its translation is CASRSGDSSGYEQYF.

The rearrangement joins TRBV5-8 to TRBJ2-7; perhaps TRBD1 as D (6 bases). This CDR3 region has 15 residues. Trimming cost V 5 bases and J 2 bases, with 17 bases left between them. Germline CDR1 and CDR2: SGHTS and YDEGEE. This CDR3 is CASRTRTANTYEQYF. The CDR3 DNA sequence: TGTGCCAGCAGGACAAGGACAGCGAACACCTACGAGCAGTACTTC. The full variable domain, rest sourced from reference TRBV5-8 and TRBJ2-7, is EAGVTQSPTHLIKTRGQQATLRCSPISGHTSVYWYQQALGLGLQFLLWYDEGEERNRGNFPPRFSGRQFPNYSSELNVNALELEDSALYLCASRTRTANTYEQYFGPGTRLTVT.

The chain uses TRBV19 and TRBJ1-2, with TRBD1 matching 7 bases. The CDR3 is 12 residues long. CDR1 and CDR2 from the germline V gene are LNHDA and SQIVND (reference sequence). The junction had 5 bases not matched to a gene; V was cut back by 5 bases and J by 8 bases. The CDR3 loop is CASSQGDWGYTF. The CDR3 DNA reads TGTGCCAGTAGTCAGGGGGATTGGGGCTACACCTTC.

CDR3 DNA sequence: TGTGCCAGTAGTATTGGCCCGCCCCGCGAGCAGTACTTC. Translating gives CASSIGPPREQYF. V is TRBV19 and J is TRBJ2-7; the D is unclear. Germline V gives CDR1 LNHDA, CDR2 SQIVND (reference sequence). V dropped 3 bases and J dropped 6 bases, with 12 bases sitting between them. CDR3 length: 13 amino acids.

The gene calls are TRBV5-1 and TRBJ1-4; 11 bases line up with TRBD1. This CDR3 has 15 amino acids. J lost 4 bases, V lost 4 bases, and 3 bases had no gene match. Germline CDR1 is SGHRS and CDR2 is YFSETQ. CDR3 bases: TGCGCCAGCAGCGCAGGGACAGGGGGTAATGAAAAACTGTTTTTT. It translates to CASSAGTGGNEKLFF. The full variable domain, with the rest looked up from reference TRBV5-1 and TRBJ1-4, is KAGVTQTPRYLIKTRGQQVTLSCSPISGHRSVSWYQQTPGQGLQFLFEYFSETQRNKGNFPGRFSGRQFSNSRSEMNVSTLELGDSALYLCASSAGTGGNEKLFFGSGTQLSVL.

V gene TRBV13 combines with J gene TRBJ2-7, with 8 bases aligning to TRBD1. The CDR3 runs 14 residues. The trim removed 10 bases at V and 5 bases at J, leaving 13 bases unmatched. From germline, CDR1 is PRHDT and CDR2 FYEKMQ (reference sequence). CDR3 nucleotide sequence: TGTGCCACCCTACAATGGACAGGGAGCCACGAGCAGTACTTC. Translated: CATLQWTGSHEQYF.

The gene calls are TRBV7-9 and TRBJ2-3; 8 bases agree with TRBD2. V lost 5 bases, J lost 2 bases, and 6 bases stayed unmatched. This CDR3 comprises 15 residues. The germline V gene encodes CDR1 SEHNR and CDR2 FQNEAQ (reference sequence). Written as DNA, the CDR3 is TGTGCCAGCAGCCTTACTAGCGGTTACACAGATACGCAGTATTTT. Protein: CASSLTSGYTDTQYF.

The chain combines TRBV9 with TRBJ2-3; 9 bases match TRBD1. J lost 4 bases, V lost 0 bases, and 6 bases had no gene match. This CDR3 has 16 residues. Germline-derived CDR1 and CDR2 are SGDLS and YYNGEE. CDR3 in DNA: TGTGCCAGCAGCGTAGTTGGGACAGGGTTTTCAGATACGCAGTATTTT. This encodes CASSVVGTGFSDTQYF.

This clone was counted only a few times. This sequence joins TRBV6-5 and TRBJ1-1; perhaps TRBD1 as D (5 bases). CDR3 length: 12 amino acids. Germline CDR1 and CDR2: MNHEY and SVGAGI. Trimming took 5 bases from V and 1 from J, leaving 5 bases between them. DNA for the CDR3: TGTGCCAGCAGTACAGGGAACACTGAAGCTTTCTTT. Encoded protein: CASSTGNTEAFF.

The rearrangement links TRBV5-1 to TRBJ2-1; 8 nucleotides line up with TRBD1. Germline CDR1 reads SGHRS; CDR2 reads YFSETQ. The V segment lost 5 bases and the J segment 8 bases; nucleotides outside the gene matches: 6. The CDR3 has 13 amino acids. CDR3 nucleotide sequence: TGCGCCAGCAGTTGGACAGGGACCCATGAGCAGTTCTTC. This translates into CASSWTGTHEQFF.

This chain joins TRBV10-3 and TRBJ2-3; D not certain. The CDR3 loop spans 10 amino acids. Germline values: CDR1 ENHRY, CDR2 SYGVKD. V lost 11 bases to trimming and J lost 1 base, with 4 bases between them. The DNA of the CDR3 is TGTGCCGCGGGCACAGATACGCAGTATTTT. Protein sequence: CAAGTDTQYF.

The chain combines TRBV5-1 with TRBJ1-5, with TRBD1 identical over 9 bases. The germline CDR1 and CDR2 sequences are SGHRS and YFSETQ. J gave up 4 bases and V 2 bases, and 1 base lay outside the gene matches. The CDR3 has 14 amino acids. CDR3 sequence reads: CASSFGTGNQPQHF. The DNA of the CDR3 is TGCGCCAGCAGCTTCGGGACAGGGAATCAGCCCCAGCATTTT.

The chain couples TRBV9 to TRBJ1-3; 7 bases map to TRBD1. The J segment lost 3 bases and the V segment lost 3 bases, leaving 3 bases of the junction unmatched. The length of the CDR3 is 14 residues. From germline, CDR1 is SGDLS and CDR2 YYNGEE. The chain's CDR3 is CASSADRVGNTIYF. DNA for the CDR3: TGTGCCAGCAGCGCCGACAGGGTTGGAAACACCATATATTTT.

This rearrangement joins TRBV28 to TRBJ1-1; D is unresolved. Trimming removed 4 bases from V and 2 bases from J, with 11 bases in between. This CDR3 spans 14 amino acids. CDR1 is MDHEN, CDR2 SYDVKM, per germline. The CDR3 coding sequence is TGTGCCAGCAGTTGGCCGGGTCTAAACACTGAAGCTTTCTTT. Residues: CASSWPGLNTEAFF.

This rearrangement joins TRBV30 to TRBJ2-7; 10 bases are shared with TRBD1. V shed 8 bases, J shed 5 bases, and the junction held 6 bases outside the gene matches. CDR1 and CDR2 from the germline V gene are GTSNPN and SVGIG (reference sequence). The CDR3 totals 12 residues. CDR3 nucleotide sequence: TGTGCCGGGGACAGGGGTGGCCACGAGCAGTACTTC. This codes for CAGDRGGHEQYF.

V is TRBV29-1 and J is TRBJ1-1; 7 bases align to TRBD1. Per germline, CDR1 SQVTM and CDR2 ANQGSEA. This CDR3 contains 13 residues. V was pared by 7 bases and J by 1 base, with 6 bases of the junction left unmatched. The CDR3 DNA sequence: TGCAGCGCCACTGGACAGGCGAACACTGAAGCTTTCTTT. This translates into CSATGQANTEAFF.

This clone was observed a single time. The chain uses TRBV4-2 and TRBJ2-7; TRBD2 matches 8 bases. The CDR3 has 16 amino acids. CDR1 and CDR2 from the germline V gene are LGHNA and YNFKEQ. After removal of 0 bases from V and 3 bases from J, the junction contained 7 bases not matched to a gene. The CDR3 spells CASSQEATSGFYEQYF. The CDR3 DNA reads TGTGCCAGCAGCCAAGAAGCCACTAGCGGTTTCTACGAGCAGTACTTC.

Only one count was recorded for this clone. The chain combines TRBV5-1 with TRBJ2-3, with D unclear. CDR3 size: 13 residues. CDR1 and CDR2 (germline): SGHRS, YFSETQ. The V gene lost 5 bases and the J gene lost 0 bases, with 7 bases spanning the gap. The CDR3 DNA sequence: TGCGCCAGCAGTGACGGGAGCACAGATACGCAGTATTTT. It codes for CASSDGSTDTQYF.

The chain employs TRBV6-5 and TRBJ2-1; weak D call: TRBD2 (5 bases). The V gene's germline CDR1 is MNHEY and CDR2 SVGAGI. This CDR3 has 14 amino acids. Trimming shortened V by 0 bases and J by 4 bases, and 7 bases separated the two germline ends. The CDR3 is CASSYSRVYNEQFF. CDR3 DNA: TGTGCCAGCAGTTACTCGAGGGTGTACAATGAGCAGTTCTTC.

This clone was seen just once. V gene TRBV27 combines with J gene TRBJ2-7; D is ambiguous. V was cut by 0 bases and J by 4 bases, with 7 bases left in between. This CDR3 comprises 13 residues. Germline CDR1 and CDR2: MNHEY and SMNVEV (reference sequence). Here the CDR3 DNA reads TGTGCCAGCAGTTTATCGCCTACTTACGAGCAGTACTTC. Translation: CASSLSPTYEQYF.

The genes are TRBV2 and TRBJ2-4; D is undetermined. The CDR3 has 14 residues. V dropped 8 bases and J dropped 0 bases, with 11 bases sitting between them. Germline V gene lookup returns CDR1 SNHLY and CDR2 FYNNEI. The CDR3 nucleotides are TGTGCCAGCGGGCCATCTCTAGCCAAAAACATTCAGTACTTC. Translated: CASGPSLAKNIQYF. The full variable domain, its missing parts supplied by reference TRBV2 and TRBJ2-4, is EPEVTQTPSHQVTQMGQEVILRCVPISNHLYFYWYRQILGQKVEFLVSFYNNEISEKSEIFDDQFSVERPDGSNFTLKIRSTKLEDSAMYFCASGPSLAKNIQYFGAGTRLSVL.

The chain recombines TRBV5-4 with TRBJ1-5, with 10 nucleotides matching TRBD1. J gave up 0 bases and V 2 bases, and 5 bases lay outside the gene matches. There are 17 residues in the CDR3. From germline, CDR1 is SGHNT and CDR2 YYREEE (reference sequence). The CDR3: CASSLRGTGVSNQPQHF. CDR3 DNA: TGTGCCAGCAGCTTACGAGGGACAGGGGTTAGCAATCAGCCCCAGCATTTT. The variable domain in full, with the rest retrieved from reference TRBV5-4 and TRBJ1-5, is ETGVTQSPTHLIKTRGQQVTLRCSSQSGHNTVSWYQQALGQGPQFIFQYYREEENGRGNFPPRFSGLQFPNYSSELNVNALELDDSALYLCASSLRGTGVSNQPQHFGDGTRLSIL.